This T cell receptor beta chain was documented in a study of T-cell memory formation after mild COVID-19. This CDR3 comprises 13 residues. The V end lost 0 bases, the J end lost 5 bases, and 7 bases lay between the germline ends. Per germline, CDR1 SGHRS and CDR2 YFSETQ. TCRdb recomputed calls from the 5' RACE reads with MiXCR, one row per CDR3 protein. The sample lists some 69,000 distinct CDR3 sequences; around 17% were seen once. The material sequenced was PBMCs or a T cell subset sorted from them (not recorded which). This rearrangement joins TRBV5-1 to TRBJ2-3, with a weak D call TRBD1 (6 bases). The receptor's source is an adult woman who had mild COVID-19 (a few samples of this study predate the infection). Cell type and time point are not known. CDR3 sequence reads: CASSLVGGDTQYF. CDR3 DNA: TGCGCCAGCAGCTTGGTAGGGGGAGATACGCAGTATTTT. The full variable domain, with the rest looked up from reference TRBV5-1 and TRBJ2-3, is KAGVTQTPRYLIKTRGQQVTLSCSPISGHRSVSWYQQTPGQGLQFLFEYFSETQRNKGNFPGRFSGRQFSNSRSEMNVSTLELGDSALYLCASSLVGGDTQYFGPGTRLTVL.